This T cell receptor (beta chain) is from a study of OX40 agonist ivuxolimab in advanced cancers. Study-level background: Ivuxolimab was an agonistic, fully human IgG2 monoclonal antibody directed against OX40 (CD134), a costimulatory receptor. The paper covers the monotherapy dose-escalation part of the phase I ivuxolimab trial, which included N ≈ 50 patients. Intravenous ivuxolimab was administered to patients every 2 weeks at six dose levels: 0.01, 0.1, 0.3, 1.5, 3 and 10 mg/kg. The point of sequencing TCRbeta in the periphery was to test whether ivuxolimab changed TCR sequence diversity and drove clonal T-cell expansion. A male proportion of nearly 85% and a mean age of about 60 years, ranging from about 23 to 79, were recorded for the dose-escalation cohort. Prior anti-PD-1, anti-PD-L1 or anti-CTLA-4 therapy was permitted, and 40% to 50% of dose-escalation patients had received checkpoint inhibitors. Among the roughly 50 dose-escalation patients, around 19 had hepatocellular carcinoma, 15 or so melanoma, 9 renal cell carcinoma and 9 head and neck cancer. Partial responses were achieved by three dose-escalation patients, of whom one had hepatocellular carcinoma and two had cutaneous melanoma. Study-wide findings and limitations: Low levels of normalized T-cell clonal expansion were also seen in some patients who did not respond. In the 0.1-3.0 mg/kg groups, partial responders had among the lowest normalized peripheral clonal expansion, particularly in CD8+ T cells. At doses from 0.1 to 3.0 mg/kg, clonal expansion was seen in both CD4+ and CD8+ blood T cells between baseline and week 6. Which antigens the clonally expanded peripheral T cells were specific for was not determined. After ivuxolimab, expanded clones were on average more numerous among CD8+ T cells than among CD4+ T cells.

For this clone: The antigen it binds to is not known. No base qualities exist here, and no much larger clone lies one base off it.

Patients with autoimmune disease history or receiving systemic immunosuppression were excluded from the trial. In every dose cohort, peripheral blood was drawn for TCR sequencing at baseline, cycle 4 day 1, and cycle 7 day 1. Samples came from an open-label, multicenter, first-in-human phase I dose-escalation trial of ivuxolimab. Adults with locally advanced or metastatic melanoma, renal cell, hepatocellular, or head and neck squamous cell carcinoma were enrolled in the trial. Before TCR sequencing, CD4+ T cells and CD8+ T cells from peripheral blood were sorted into separate populations. To sequence the TCRbeta CDR3 region, genomic DNA was isolated from the sorted cells. TCRbeta CDR3 regions were sequenced using the immunoSEQ Assay. As stored in TCRdb, this immuneACCESS dataset retains in-frame rearrangements with V and J assigned. A fraction of the clones does not appear; measured against another copy, unresolved V genes explain less than half of the discrepancy, and the remainder lacks a known reason. The sample table shows more than 45,000 clones, and approximately 87% are seen once. The ten largest account for around 3.3% of the sample.

The material sequenced was CD4+ or CD8+ T cells sorted from blood, taken in a trial of the OX40 agonist ivuxolimab. This TCR was recovered from an adult with an advanced solid tumor such as melanoma, head and neck, liver or kidney cancer.

CDR3 reads: CASSGGQGRSLPQHF. The sequenced DNA is TGTGCCAGCAGTGGGGGACAGGGCCGGTCCTTGCCCCAGCATTTT. The V and J segments used are TRBV2 and TRBJ1-5; TRBD1 fits 9 bases in the junction. V trim: 4 bases; J trim: 9 bases; unmatched bases: 10. The CDR3 contains 15 residues, cysteine and phenylalanine counted. Only the CDR3 region is kept as DNA, spanning 45 bases read in frame from base 1. The germline V gene provides CDR1 SNHLY and CDR2 FYNNEI.